This T cell receptor (beta chain) was sequenced in a study of blood T cell repertoires in COVID-19. Sequenced by immunoSEQ multiplex PCR; TCRdb stores in-frame clones only, minus some. The sample gives 110,000 to 150,000 clones, roughly 80% of which show up once; around 5.5% is in the top ten. Sequencing was carried out using PBMCs or T cells enriched from blood (not recorded which). The source of this sequence is a man aged 35-49 years with acute COVID-19.

CDR3 nucleotide sequence: TGCGCCAGCAGCCAAGAAAGCGGGACGATATATGGCTACACCTTC. Amino acid sequence: CASSQESGTIYGYTF. V and J are TRBV4-1 and TRBJ1-2; possibly TRBD1 for D (5 bases). The CDR3 is 15 residues long. Germline CDR1 MGHRA, CDR2 YSYEKL. V lost 0 bases to trimming and J lost 5 bases, with 13 bases between them.